This TCR beta chain was observed in a study of monozygotic twins with inflammatory bowel disease. Germline-derived CDR1 and CDR2 are DFQATT and SNEGSKA (reference sequence). The CDR3 length is 12 residues. Note on this clonotype: Its antigen is currently unknown.

Study observations and caveats: Researchers reported no repertoire similarity difference between concordant and discordant twins, possibly from limited power.

TCRdb re-called the 5' RACE reads and gives one entry per CDR3 protein, without DNA. Its listing shows over 90,000 distinct CDR3 sequences. This clonotype was obtained from a human donor with ulcerative colitis or Crohn's disease, or a healthy co-twin of an affected twin (not recorded which). The sequencing sample was made of blood. The rearrangement links TRBV20-1 to TRBJ1-4. The CDR3: CSARGPGGKLFF.